This T cell receptor beta chain originates from a study of cytomegalovirus exposure and HLA in healthy donors. Primers: 60 Vbeta forward and 13 Jbeta reverse. Assay used: immunoSEQ multiplex PCR; TCRdb lists only in-frame clones, some missing. The sample consists of approximately 150,000 clones, roughly three quarters of them appearing once. Comment on this clone: The target antigen is unknown.

The CDR3 loop spans 15 amino acids. Trimming removed 1 base from V and 6 bases from J, with 14 bases in between. Germline CDR1 is SGHTS and CDR2 is YDEGEE. Findings and caveats of the study: About 87% or about 30% of the time was how often most TCR beta V segments were productive, according to an earlier analysis. TCR beta chains numbering 150 to 200 were designated cytomegalovirus-associated. Most of the CMV-associated TCR beta chains (in a later analysis) appeared to be HLA-restricted. Across HLA loci, a later analysis found differing TCR association rates, with DRB1 most and HLA-C fewest.

Sequencing used PBMCs. The receptor was derived from a woman aged 40 to 50 in good health and CMV-seronegative. The chain recombines TRBV5-8 with TRBJ1-5; TRBD1 might be the D (5 bases). CDR3 region: CASSLLRGGGQPQHF. CDR3 in DNA: TGTGCCAGCAGCTTGTTAAGGGGAGGAGGTCAGCCCCAGCATTTT.